This passage covers 13 T cell receptor beta chains from one sample sequenced in a study of T cell repertoires in cytomegalovirus infection. These TCRs' antigens remain unknown. A single record per CDR3 protein comes from TCRdb applying MiXCR to the reads. Of fewer than 1,000,000 distinct CDR3 sequences listed, approximately 31% are singletons. Material: cultured CD8+ T cells from PBMCs, obtained from culture after CMV antigen stimulation. The receptors stem from a human donor in good health (CMV status not recorded). Some clones in this sample may be carry-over from other donors' samples.

The chain couples TRBV19 to TRBJ1-1; 9 bases fit TRBD1. This CDR3 is 15 amino acids long. The germline gives CDR1 LNHDA, CDR2 SQIVND (reference sequence). V lost 5 bases and J lost 3; bases outside the gene matches: 7. CDR3 sequence reads: CASSLGTGLDTEAFF. CDR3 in DNA: TGTGCCAGTAGTCTCGGGACAGGGCTGGACACTGAAGCTTTCTTT.

This clonotype was counted only a few times. This chain links TRBV7-4 with TRBJ2-7, with D possibly TRBD1 on 6 matching bases. The V end was cut by 9 bases, the J end by 9 bases, with 18 bases between. Germline V lookup: CDR1 SGHVT, CDR2 SQSDAQ. This CDR3 has 12 residues. The CDR3 region is CASWDTARGQYF. In DNA, the CDR3 is TGTGCCAGTTGGGACACGGCCCGGGGGCAGTACTTC.

The J gene is TRBJ2-5, the V gene TRBV20-1; D is possibly TRBD1 (6 bases). The CDR3 totals 13 residues. Germline V gene sequence: CDR1 DFQATT, CDR2 SNEGSKA (reference sequence). Trimming pared 7 bases from V and 4 bases from J, leaving 16 bases between. The CDR3 sequence: CSVPSGVSETQYF. The CDR3 region has the DNA TGCAGTGTCCCGTCAGGGGTCTCAGAGACCCAGTACTTC.

The chain recombines TRBV7-2 with TRBJ2-7; TRBD2 might be the D (5 bases). Trimming removed 1 base at V and 3 bases at J, with 10 bases between. The CDR3 has 14 amino acids. Germline values: CDR1 SGHTA, CDR2 FQGNSA. CDR3 in amino acids: CASSLGGFGYEQYV. The DNA of the CDR3 is TGTGCCAGCAGCTTAGGCGGGTTTGGCTACGAGCAGTACGTC.

V is TRBV7-9 and J is TRBJ2-1; 9 bases fit TRBD2. The CDR3 loop spans 15 amino acids. CDR1 is SEHNR and CDR2 is FQNEAQ in the germline V gene (reference sequence). V gave up 7 bases and J gave up 4 bases; unmatched junction bases: 8. CDR3 residues: CASTPERGDYNEQFF. The CDR3 DNA is TGTGCCAGCACCCCGGAGCGGGGGGATTACAATGAGCAGTTCTTC.

In this sample, this clonotype turned up a few times. This chain joins TRBV12-5 and TRBJ2-1, with 9 positions matching TRBD1. With 6 bases clipped from V and 8 bases from J, the junction kept 14 bases outside the gene matches. The germline V gene encodes CDR1 LGHNT and CDR2 FRNRAP. This CDR3 region has 16 residues. CDR3 DNA sequence: TGTGCTAGTGGATTCAGCCGGGACAGGGACTTCGATGAGCAGTTCTTC. Translating it yields CASGFSRDRDFDEQFF.

The V gene is TRBV10-3, the J gene TRBJ2-5, with no clear D. From germline, CDR1 is ENHRY and CDR2 SYGVKD. This CDR3 is 14 amino acids long. The V end lost 3 bases, the J end lost 2 bases, and 10 bases lay between the germline ends. CDR3 protein: CAISEPGRQETQYF. The CDR3 DNA follows: TGTGCCATCAGTGAACCGGGTCGACAAGAGACCCAGTACTTC.

This clonotype came up many times. The chain recombines TRBV7-6 with TRBJ1-1; no clear D gene. This CDR3 is 16 amino acids long. The V end lost 5 bases, the J end lost 1 base, and 17 bases lay between the germline ends. CDR1 and CDR2 (germline): SGHVS, FNYEAQ. CDR3 protein: CASSLIVLGENTEAFF. The CDR3 region has the DNA TGTGCCAGCAGCCTCATCGTTCTGGGCGAGAACACTGAAGCTTTCTTT.

This clonotype occurred many times. The chain links TRBV4-3 to TRBJ1-3; a possible D gene is TRBD1 (5 bases). Germline V CDR1 and CDR2: LGHNA, YSLEER. Trimming left V 4 bases short and J 1 base short, with 8 bases between. The CDR3 sequence is 14 residues long. As DNA, the CDR3 is TGCGCCAGCAGCCCGGGGGGGTCTGGAAACACCATATATTTT. Its translation: CASSPGGSGNTIYF.

This clonotype has just a few counts. The chain joins TRBV4-2 to TRBJ2-2; TRBD2 matches at 15 bases. The germline gives CDR1 LGHNA, CDR2 YNFKEQ. The CDR3 sequence is 18 residues long. The V gene end was trimmed by 4 bases and the J gene end by 1 base; junction bases not matched to a gene: 4. The DNA for the CDR3 is TGTGCCAGCAGCCCAGGACTAGCGGGGGGGCGGAACACCGGGGAGCTGTTTTTT. Amino acid sequence: CASSPGLAGGRNTGELFF.

This CDR3 reads CASSLWSPGDTQYF. CDR3 in DNA: TGTGCCAGCAGTTTATGGTCCCCGGGAGATACGCAGTATTTT. The chain recombines TRBV28 with TRBJ2-3; no reliable D call. CDR1 MDHEN and CDR2 SYDVKM come from the germline V gene. The CDR3 contains 14 residues. Trimming left V 0 bases short and J 5 bases short, with 9 bases between.

This clonotype came up many times. An end of the junction does not agree with germline; a read error may underlie this. CDR3 in amino acids: CASSRTSGDYNEQFF. The CDR3 region has the DNA TGTGCTAGCAGCCGGACTAGCGGGGACTACAATGAGCAGTTCTTC. The chain recombines TRBV7-6 with TRBJ2-1, with 12 bases matching TRBD2. Germline V gene sequence: CDR1 SGHVS, CDR2 FNYEAQ. This CDR3 region has 15 residues.

The chain links TRBV2 to TRBJ1-5, with D tentatively TRBD1 (6 bases). This CDR3 has 14 amino acids. V was shortened by 8 bases and J by 2 bases, with 13 bases between the two germline ends. From germline, CDR1 is SNHLY and CDR2 FYNNEI. This chain's CDR3 is CASFSPGGNQPQHF. DNA for the CDR3: TGTGCCAGCTTTTCGCCAGGGGGCAATCAGCCCCAGCATTTT.